Listed here is a single T cell receptor beta chain. The record originates from a study of blood T cells in healthy people across ages. This CDR3 is built from 11 residues. With 6 bases removed from V and 1 base from J, the gap between germline ends came to 6 bases. Germline V lookup: CDR1 SQVTM, CDR2 ANQGSEA. With a J-beta primer mix and a sample-barcoded 5' primer, a second PCR ran about 7 to 12 cycles. From the 5' RACE reads, TCRdb called clonotypes with MiXCR, one entry per CDR3 protein. In the table there are 1.5 million to 1.8 million distinct CDR3 sequences, roughly two fifths of which are singletons.

The rearrangement uses TRBV29-1 and TRBJ1-1; no clear D. Sequences were obtained from blood. The sequence was obtained from a woman between 18 and 30 years old in good health. This chain's CDR3 is CSVSGNTEAFF. Here the CDR3 DNA reads TGCAGCGTAAGCGGGAACACTGAAGCTTTCTTT.